This is a list of T cell receptor beta chains from one sample in a study of response to subunit inactivated influenza vaccine. A single record per CDR3 protein comes from TCRdb applying MiXCR to the RT-PCR reads. This sample has 800,000 to 1,000,000 distinct CDR3 sequences, with over 20% found just once. The sequencing here drew on PBMCs from blood, taken around 5 days after vaccination. These receptors were obtained from a man aged 45-60 years who received an inactivated influenza vaccine. The CDR3 runs from the conserved cysteine through the conserved F or W. Fields, in order: clone size, J gene, V gene, CDR3 length, D gene, CDR3 protein, CDR3 DNA. A D gene is named only where the DNA matches it firmly. Not every row has a clone size; where given, it reads once, few, many or a size class.

clone_size: once
j_call: TRBJ1-4
v_call: TRBV4-1
cdr3_length: 15
d_call: TRBD1
cdr3_aa: CASSQVGTVVEKLFF
cdr3_nt: TGCGCCAGCAGCCAAGTTGGGACAGTAGTTGAAAAACTGTTTTTT

clone_size: many
j_call: TRBJ2-5
v_call: TRBV7-2
cdr3_length: 14
d_call: TRBD2
cdr3_aa: CASSFSGSQETQYF
cdr3_nt: TGTGCCAGCAGCTTTAGCGGGAGCCAAGAGACCCAGTACTTC

clone_size: NA
j_call: TRBJ1-3
v_call: TRBV12-3/TRBV12-4
cdr3_length: 13
d_call: NA
cdr3_aa: CASSLALPGVLYF
cdr3_nt: TGTGCCAGCAGTTTAGCCTTGCCAGGGGTGTTGTATTTT

clone_size: many
j_call: TRBJ2-7
v_call: TRBV29-1
cdr3_length: 12
d_call: NA
cdr3_aa: CSVGPDFYEQYF
cdr3_nt: TGCAGCGTCGGCCCGGACTTTTACGAGCAGTACTTC

clone_size: NA
j_call: TRBJ1-2
v_call: TRBV7-2
cdr3_length: 13
d_call: NA
cdr3_aa: CAIFVAPVAGYTF
cdr3_nt: TGTGCCATCTTCGTAGCACCCGTGGCTGGCTACACCTTC

clone_size: NA
j_call: TRBJ2-1
v_call: TRBV6-4
cdr3_length: 11
d_call: NA
cdr3_aa: CASSDRGEQFF
cdr3_nt: TGTGCCAGCAGTGACCGCGGCGAGCAGTTCTTC

clone_size: few
j_call: TRBJ1-2
v_call: TRBV6-5
cdr3_length: 14
d_call: TRBD1
cdr3_aa: CASSYTLTGYGYTF
cdr3_nt: TGTGCCAGCAGTTACACCCTGACAGGGTATGGCTACACCTTC

clone_size: NA
j_call: TRBJ1-2
v_call: TRBV27
cdr3_length: 12
d_call: NA
cdr3_aa: CASSSVGYGYTF
cdr3_nt: TGTGCCAGCAGTTCGGTGGGTTATGGCTACACCTTC

clone_size: few
j_call: TRBJ2-2
v_call: TRBV9
cdr3_length: 14
d_call: NA
cdr3_aa: CASSALYDTGELFF
cdr3_nt: TGTGCCAGCAGCGCGCTGTATGACACCGGGGAGCTGTTTTTT

clone_size: few
j_call: TRBJ2-3
v_call: TRBV11-2
cdr3_length: 14
d_call: TRBD1
cdr3_aa: CASSLTQGAGALYF
cdr3_nt: TGTGCCAGCAGCTTAACACAGGGGGCCGGGGCTTTGTATTTT

clone_size: few
j_call: TRBJ1-1
v_call: TRBV12-3/TRBV12-4
cdr3_length: 15
d_call: NA
cdr3_aa: CASSPDSGFGFEAFF
cdr3_nt: TGTGCCAGCAGTCCTGACTCAGGATTTGGGTTTGAAGCTTTCTTT

clone_size: NA
j_call: TRBJ2-3
v_call: TRBV20-1
cdr3_length: 11
d_call: NA
cdr3_aa: CSARVSDTQYF
cdr3_nt: TGCAGTGCTAGAGTGTCAGATACGCAGTATTTT